These 2 T cell receptor beta chains share one sample of origin, sequenced in a study of PD-1 blockade in classical Hodgkin lymphoma (dated by TCRdb to about 2020). Library construction relied on the immunoSEQ multiplex PCR assay. TCRdb's version of the immuneACCESS table is confined to in-frame rearrangements and falls short of the full clone set. An unresolved V gene accounts for under half of the shortfall where checked; the remainder is of unknown origin. For this sample the table gives approximately 93,000 clones, of which over 75% were detected only once. 8% to 9.5% of the sample rests with the top ten. The time point tag for this specimen amounts to: cycle 4 day 1 (C4D1), after less than seven weeks of nivolumab. All trial patients had relapsed after autologous stem cell transplantation, with cohorts A, B and C differing in prior brentuximab vedotin exposure. Specimen: peripheral blood mononuclear cells (PBMCs), collected before the fourth cycle of nivolumab. The receptors were gathered from a human donor with classical Hodgkin lymphoma.

The chain has TRBV7-2 and TRBJ2-7; D may be TRBD2 (7 bases). Trimming left V 1 base short and J 7 bases short, with 17 bases between. The CDR3 loop spans 15 amino acids. Germline-derived CDR1 and CDR2 are SGHTA and FQGNSA. The CDR3 DNA reads TGTGCCAGCAGCTTAGTTGGGGGGGGCGGCGGAGAGCAGTACTTC. Translating gives CASSLVGGGGGEQYF.

V gene TRBV4-1 combines with J gene TRBJ2-5, with 9 bases that match TRBD1. V was pared by 5 bases and J by 1 base, with 8 bases of the junction left unmatched. The CDR3 consists of 16 residues. Germline V CDR1 and CDR2: MGHRA, YSYEKL. The CDR3 reads CASSVSPGQGQETQYF. For the CDR3, the DNA is TGCGCCAGCAGCGTATCTCCGGGACAGGGCCAAGAGACCCAGTACTTC.